The clone carrying this T cell receptor beta chain has at least ten counts. This entry belongs to a study of T cells in Graves' hyperthyroidism and ophthalmopathy. V shed 6 bases and J 9 bases; nucleotides not matched to a gene: 22. Germline CDR1 MNHNS, CDR2 SASEGT. CDR3 length equals 17 residues. What was amplified from RNA transcripts were TCR beta CDR3 regions. The primer set for the first-round RT-PCR of the TCR CDR3 was HTBI. One entry per CDR3 protein results from TCRdb running MiXCR on the multiplex PCR reads. The data show some 250,000 distinct CDR3 sequences, 13% to 15% seen once. The V call is TRBV6-1, the J call TRBJ2-7; 8 nucleotides align to TRBD1. The source is a woman aged 40 to 49 with Graves' hyperthyroidism that later progressed to Graves' ophthalmopathy. Material for sequencing was blood. The CDR3 nucleotides are TGTGCCAGCAGCCATAGACAGGGGACGGGAAGGGTTGGGGGGCAGTACTTC. Translated, it gives CASSHRQGTGRVGGQYF.